The clone carrying this T cell receptor beta chain has at least ten counts. Its antigen is not identified. Time point noted: persistent/refractory GD, antithyroid drugs over 5 years with positive TRAb. There was RNA extracted from PBMCs, and the TCR library was made from it. Those enrolled as patients came out of an endocrinology department in Xi'an, China. The data stem from a study of regulatory T cells in long-lasting Graves disease. Study-level information: Persistence in Graves' disease denoted antithyroid drug use beyond 5 years alongside positive TSH receptor antibodies.

Both iRepertoire HTBI primers and Arm-PCR of CDR3 regions were used to build the TCR beta libraries. MiXCR, run by TCRdb on the multiplex PCR reads, gives a single entry per CDR3 protein. Of approximately 350,000 distinct CDR3 sequences listed, 20% to 25% are singletons. Regarding the study as a whole: Favored usage of TRBV28, TRBJ1-2 and TRBJ2-5 was recorded in persistent disease.

V lost 6 bases and J lost 6; bases outside the gene matches: 10. The CDR3 length is 15 residues. Per the germline V gene, CDR1 is SEHNR and CDR2 is FQNEAQ (reference sequence). The sequenced sample was peripheral blood mononuclear cells (PBMCs), obtained when the disease was refractory, from a patient treated with antithyroid drugs. The V gene is TRBV7-9, the J gene TRBJ1-4, with 7 positions matching TRBD1. This clonotype was obtained from a woman aged 40 to 50 with Graves disease. CDR3: CASSSTGAAYEKLFF. CDR3 in DNA: TGTGCCAGCAGTTCCACAGGGGCGGCGTATGAAAAACTGTTTTTT.